Shown below are 21 T cell receptor beta chains from a single sample sequenced in a study of graft-versus-host responses after intestinal transplantation (dated by TCRdb to about 2021). For these TCRs, the target antigens are not known. The time point tag for this specimen amounts to: cells obtained before transplantation from donor or recipient. Libraries came from the immunoSEQ multiplex PCR assay. The clones in this table, taken by TCRdb from immuneACCESS, are in-frame only. Not every clone is retained; where verified, under half of the shortfall comes from an unresolved V gene, and the cause of the rest is unknown. For this sample there are more than 75,000 clones; around 93% appear just once. Together, the top ten hold approximately 0.32% of the sample. The specimen was unstimulated CD4+ T cells sorted from spleen or lymph node cells, collected before transplant. Receptors were obtained from a human donor who was the organ donor for an intestinal transplant.

The chain has TRBV27 and TRBJ2-2; 7 bases are shared with TRBD1. From germline, CDR1 is MNHEY and CDR2 SMNVEV (reference sequence). The length of the CDR3 is 15 residues. After removal of 0 bases from V and 4 bases from J, the junction contained 2 bases not matched to a gene. The CDR3: CASSLSGTATGELFF. In DNA form, the CDR3 reads TGTGCCAGCAGTTTATCCGGGACAGCCACCGGGGAGCTGTTTTTT.

The V call is TRBV25-1, the J call TRBJ1-5; 9 nucleotides agree with TRBD1. This CDR3 is 14 amino acids long. J lost 5 bases, V lost 3 bases, and 2 bases had no gene match. Germline V CDR1 and CDR2: MGHDK, SYGVNS. CDR3 protein: CASSERDRDQPQHF. Written as DNA, the CDR3 is TGTGCCAGCAGTGAGAGGGACAGGGATCAGCCCCAGCATTTT.

The chain carries TRBV30 and TRBJ2-1, with TRBD1 matching over 7 bases. This CDR3 is built from 15 residues. The junction had 7 bases not matched to a gene; V was cut back by 1 base and J by 4 bases. From germline, CDR1 is GTSNPN and CDR2 SVGIG (reference sequence). CDR3: CAWSAGTAPYNEQFF. Here the CDR3 DNA reads TGTGCCTGGAGTGCCGGGACAGCACCTTACAATGAGCAGTTCTTC.

The chain carries TRBV28 and TRBJ1-2; D gene uncertain. The V end lost 1 base, the J end lost 3 bases, and 18 bases lay between the germline ends. This CDR3 region has 17 residues. Germline CDR1 MDHEN, CDR2 SYDVKM. CDR3 nucleotide sequence: TGTGCCAGCAGTTTATCCGACCCGGGATCGAGGGACTATGGCTACACCTTC. This sequence encodes CASSLSDPGSRDYGYTF.

This sequence joins TRBV2 and TRBJ2-5; TRBD2 matches at 13 bases. Looked up from germline, CDR1 is SNHLY and CDR2 is FYNNEI. The V segment lost 5 bases and the J segment 3 bases; nucleotides outside the gene matches: 9. The CDR3 length is 17 residues. The CDR3 DNA sequence: TGTGCCAGCAGTTCAGACTGGACTAGCGGGGGAGAAGAGACCCAGTACTTC. Its translation: CASSSDWTSGGEETQYF.

This clone was seen just once. This sequence joins TRBV23-1 and TRBJ2-1, with 10 bases matching TRBD2. TRBV23-1 belongs to the ORF category, with a function that is uncertain. V lost 3 bases, J lost 2 bases, and 10 bases stayed unmatched. The CDR3 consists of 18 residues. CDR3 sequence (DNA): TGCGCCAGCAGTCAGCTAGCGGGAGTTGGATCAACCTACAATGAGCAGTTCTTC. Translation: CASSQLAGVGSTYNEQFF.

The chain couples TRBV2 to TRBJ2-5; 8 bases fit TRBD2. The trim removed 6 bases at V and 3 bases at J, leaving 6 bases unmatched. The CDR3 has 14 residues. Germline V lookup: CDR1 SNHLY, CDR2 FYNNEI. For the CDR3, the DNA is TGTGCCAGCAGGTCCAGGACTAGCAAAGAGACCCAGTACTTC. This gives the protein CASRSRTSKETQYF.

Written as DNA, the CDR3 is TGCGCCAGCAGCGTTAACAGGGGGCAGAACTATGGCTACACCTTC. Its translation: CASSVNRGQNYGYTF. The chain is built from TRBV5-1 and TRBJ1-2; 9 bases are shared with TRBD1. J gave up 2 bases and V 4 bases, and 6 bases lay outside the gene matches. CDR3 length: 15 amino acids. The germline V gene has CDR1 SGHRS and CDR2 YFSETQ.

The chain has TRBV5-1 and TRBJ1-4, with TRBD1 as a possible D gene (5 bases). This CDR3 has 13 residues. The V end lost 0 bases, the J end lost 13 bases, and 13 bases lay between the germline ends. Germline V gene lookup returns CDR1 SGHRS and CDR2 YFSETQ. CDR3 in DNA: TGCGCCAGCAGCTTGGAGGACCAAAGGGGACTGTTTTTT. It translates to CASSLEDQRGLFF.

This chain links TRBV11-3 with TRBJ2-2, with 12 bases matching TRBD1. After removal of 7 bases from V and 6 bases from J, the junction contained 6 bases not matched to a gene. The CDR3 spans 15 residues. Germline loops: CDR1 SGHNT, CDR2 YENEEA. CDR3 amino acids: CASNKGQGAAGELFF. The CDR3 nucleotides are TGTGCCAGCAACAAGGGACAGGGGGCGGCCGGGGAGCTGTTTTTT.

The V and J genes are TRBV5-6 and TRBJ2-7; TRBD1 matches at 9 bases. The germline V gene has CDR1 SGHDT and CDR2 YYEEEE. The CDR3 covers 15 residues. V gave up 0 bases and J gave up 3 bases; unmatched junction bases: 4. The CDR3 protein is CASSLDYRGLYEQYF. CDR3 sequence (DNA): TGTGCCAGCAGCTTGGATTACAGGGGGCTCTACGAGCAGTACTTC.

This clone was picked up one time. The V call is TRBV5-1, the J call TRBJ2-1, with 10 bases that match TRBD2. Trimming took 1 base from V and 2 from J; bases not matched to a gene: 3. The CDR3 has 16 residues. Germline values: CDR1 SGHRS, CDR2 YFSETQ. The CDR3 DNA reads TGCGCCAGCAGCTTGAGCGGGGGGGCCACCTACAATGAGCAGTTCTTC. It specifies CASSLSGGATYNEQFF.

The chain combines TRBV4-1 with TRBJ2-1; D gene unclear. This CDR3 spans 17 amino acids. Trimming left V 2 bases short and J 0 bases short, with 14 bases between. The germline CDR1 and CDR2 sequences are MGHRA and YSYEKL. The CDR3 sequence is CASSQLVGAGSYNEQFF. CDR3 DNA: TGCGCCAGCAGCCAATTGGTCGGCGCAGGCTCCTACAATGAGCAGTTCTTC.

The V and J genes are TRBV5-4 and TRBJ1-5, with 9 bases lining up with TRBD1. The V gene end was trimmed by 4 bases and the J gene end by 3 bases; junction bases not matched to a gene: 5. The germline gives CDR1 SGHNT, CDR2 YYREEE (reference sequence). This CDR3 region has 15 residues. DNA for the CDR3: TGTGCCAGCAGCCTACAGGGGGCCTCCAATCAGCCCCAGCATTTT. Amino acid sequence: CASSLQGASNQPQHF.

V and J are TRBV9 and TRBJ2-7; 8 bases are a match to TRBD2. J gave up 1 base and V 2 bases, and 2 bases lay outside the gene matches. Germline V gene data show CDR1 as SGDLS and CDR2 as YYNGEE. The length of the CDR3 is 14 residues. The CDR3 bases are TGTGCCAGCAGCGTTATAGCGGGGTCCTACGAGCAGTACTTC. This codes for CASSVIAGSYEQYF.

The rearrangement uses TRBV6-1 and TRBJ1-6, with D perhaps matching TRBD1 (6 bases). The CDR3 runs 16 residues. Trimming removed 0 bases from V and 8 bases from J, with 14 bases in between. Germline CDR1 and CDR2: MNHNS and SASEGT. This CDR3 reads CASSEALDRLHSPLHF. CDR3 DNA: TGTGCCAGCAGTGAAGCATTGGACAGACTCCATTCACCCCTCCACTTT.

V and J are TRBV6-1 and TRBJ2-3; 12 bases agree with TRBD2. This CDR3 comprises 17 residues. Germline V gene lookup returns CDR1 MNHNS and CDR2 SASEGT. J was trimmed by 6 bases and V by 2 bases; bases with no gene match: 9. For the CDR3, the DNA is TGTGCCAGCAGTGAACTAGCGGGAGGGACCCGACTGGATACGCAGTATTTT. Translated: CASSELAGGTRLDTQYF.

V usage is TRBV19 and J usage is TRBJ1-5; tentative D call: TRBD1 (6 bases). V was pared by 7 bases and J by 3 bases, with 16 bases between. CDR1 and CDR2 from the germline V gene are LNHDA and SQIVND (reference sequence). This CDR3 comprises 15 residues. CDR3 coding DNA: TGTGCCAGTAAGGGCAGGGGTGAATACAATCAGCCCCAGCATTTT. Amino acids: CASKGRGEYNQPQHF.

This sequence joins TRBV6-5 and TRBJ2-7; 7 bases agree with TRBD2. V shed 6 bases and J 0 bases; nucleotides not matched to a gene: 2. This CDR3 region has 13 residues. The V gene's germline CDR1 is MNHEY and CDR2 SVGAGI. For the CDR3, the DNA is TGTGCCAGCAGAACGGGGGGCTCCTACGAGCAGTACTTC. Amino acid sequence: CASRTGGSYEQYF.

This rearrangement joins TRBV28 to TRBJ2-7; D might be TRBD1 (6 bases). The CDR3 extends over 15 amino acids. In germline, CDR1 is MDHEN, CDR2 SYDVKM. The ends were cut back, 0 bases at V and 3 bases at J, with 12 bases in the middle. In DNA, the CDR3 is TGTGCCAGCAGTTTATGGCAGGGGATTCTCTACGAGCAGTACTTC. It yields the protein CASSLWQGILYEQYF. Full variable domain (rest looked up from reference TRBV28 and TRBJ2-7): DVKVTQSSRYLVKRTGEKVFLECVQDMDHENMFWYRQDPGLGLRLIYFSYDVKMKEKGDIPEGYSVSREKKERFSLILESASTNQTSMYLCASSLWQGILYEQYFGPGTRLTVT.

The chain uses TRBV4-2 and TRBJ1-1; D not resolved. This CDR3 is built from 16 residues. Trimming removed 1 base at V and 1 base at J, with 13 bases between. Germline values: CDR1 LGHNA, CDR2 YNFKEQ. CDR3 residues: CASSQVVFGGNTEAFF. CDR3 bases: TGTGCCAGCAGCCAAGTGGTTTTTGGAGGGAACACTGAAGCTTTCTTT.